The 7 T cell receptor beta chains listed next were all sequenced from one sample in a study of blood T cell repertoires in COVID-19 (dated by TCRdb to the early 2020s). The library was built by means of the immunoSEQ multiplex PCR assay. TCRdb obtained this table from immuneACCESS and retained in-frame rearrangements with V and J assigned. These tables miss some clones; where compared with another copy, unresolved V genes account for less than half of the shortfall, and the remainder is unexplained. The sample table records about 200,000 clones; 84% of these occur just once. The ten largest make up about 3.3% of the sample. Sequencing was carried out using PBMCs or T cells enriched from blood (not recorded which). The receptors originated from a woman in her twenties or thirties who had been exposed to COVID-19.

The chain combines TRBV12-3 or TRBV12-4 with TRBJ2-7; a possible D gene is TRBD2 (6 bases). The V end was cut by 6 bases, the J end by 5 bases, with 14 bases between. This CDR3 has 13 amino acids. This CDR3 is CASSGTPADEQYF. The CDR3 coding sequence is TGTGCCAGCAGCGGGACTCCAGCGGACGAGCAGTACTTC.

The chain links TRBV10-2 to TRBJ1-5, with 10 bases matching TRBD1. The germline gives CDR1 WSHSY, CDR2 SAAADI. V dropped 5 bases and J dropped 5; count of bases not matched to a gene: 9. CDR3 length: 16 amino acids. The CDR3 sequence is CASSPRDRGRDQPQHF. In nucleotides, the CDR3 is TGCGCCAGCAGTCCACGGGACAGGGGAAGGGATCAGCCCCAGCATTTT.

The table lists this clone with a count of one. The gene calls are TRBV18 and TRBJ1-6; no definite D call. The CDR3 has 15 amino acids. The germline V and J ends were trimmed by 3 bases and 8 bases, with 14 bases remaining between them. Germline CDR1 and CDR2: KGHSH and LQKENI. Here the CDR3 reads CASSPPLARDSPLHF. The DNA for the CDR3 is TGTGCCAGCTCACCCCCGCTAGCGAGGGATTCACCCCTCCACTTT.

The chain uses TRBV10-3 and TRBJ2-4; TRBD2 might be the D (5 bases). The V and J ends lost 0 bases and 2 bases respectively, with 14 bases between them. The CDR3 is 17 amino acids. CDR1 and CDR2 (germline): ENHRY, SYGVKD. CDR3 amino acids: CAISESLEVRPKNIQYF. In DNA form, the CDR3 reads TGTGCCATCAGTGAGTCTCTGGAGGTTAGACCCAAAAACATTCAGTACTTC.

The rearrangement joins TRBV3-1 (or the pseudogene TRBV3-2) to TRBJ1-6; weak D call: TRBD1 (5 bases). Trimming removed 0 bases from V and 7 bases from J, with 10 bases in between. The germline gives CDR1 LGHDT, CDR2 YNNKEL (reference sequence). CDR3 length: 15 amino acids. The CDR3 DNA reads TGTGCCAGCAGCCAAGACGGGACTGGCAATTCACCCCTCCACTTT. Amino acids: CASSQDGTGNSPLHF.

The CDR3 reads CASSQTGDTFYEQYF. The CDR3 DNA sequence: TGTGCCAGCAGTCAGACAGGGGACACCTTCTACGAGCAGTACTTC. V usage is TRBV6-2 or TRBV6-3 and J usage is TRBJ2-7, with 8 bases lining up with TRBD1. Trimming cost V 5 bases and J 3 bases; bases outside gene matches: 9. The CDR3 runs 15 residues. Per the germline V gene, CDR1 is MNHEY and CDR2 is SVGEGT.

The V call is TRBV19, the J call TRBJ1-4; 9 nucleotides line up with TRBD1. The CDR3 spans 17 residues. J lost 3 bases, V lost 4 bases, and 9 bases had no gene match. From germline, CDR1 is LNHDA and CDR2 SQIVND (reference sequence). The CDR3 loop reads CASSTRTGTGPNEKLFF. CDR3 sequence (DNA): TGTGCCAGTAGTACTCGTACGGGGACAGGGCCTAATGAAAAACTGTTTTTT. The full variable domain, completed using reference TRBV19 and TRBJ1-4, is DGGITQSPKYLFRKEGQNVTLSCEQNLNHDAMYWYRQDPGQGLRLIYYSQIVNDFQKGDIAEGYSVSREKKESFPLTVTSAQKNPTAFYLCASSTRTGTGPNEKLFFGSGTQLSVL.